This TCR beta chain came from a study of chemoradiotherapy in HPV16-positive cancers. General study results and limits: HPV-responsive T-cell expansion during chemoradiotherapy was linked to improved recurrence-free survival in HPV16-positive patients. Non-HPV-specific T cells did not expand in tumors during treatment, whereas candidate HPV-specific clones and E7-related motifs did.

This table comes from immunoSEQ multiplex PCR, and its TCRdb copy is limited to in-frame clones, with some not included. The table lists around 9,200 clones, around 80% of them singletons. A note on this clone: Antigen: not known.

Deletions cut 0 bases from V and 2 bases from J, with 9 bases between. The germline V gene has CDR1 LGHNA and CDR2 YNFKEQ. The length of the CDR3 is 15 residues. The V gene is TRBV4-2, the J gene TRBJ2-3; possible D gene TRBD2, 5 bases. Sample collection occurred from a patient who underwent chemoradiotherapy. The clonotype was recovered from a human donor with HPV-associated anogenital cancer. The CDR3 DNA follows: TGTGCCAGCAGCCAAGAGAGGAGGATCACAGATACGCAGTATTTT. Translation: CASSQERRITDTQYF.